The rows below give T cell receptor beta chains drawn from one sample of a study of OX40 agonist ivuxolimab in advanced cancers. Here immunoSEQ multiplex PCR was the method, and the copy in TCRdb shows in-frame clones only, minus some. The sample includes about 42,000 clones, roughly 86% of them seen just once. The sequences come from CD4+ or CD8+ T cells sorted from blood, collected in a trial of the OX40 agonist ivuxolimab. These receptors were taken from an adult with an advanced solid tumor such as melanoma, head and neck, liver or kidney cancer. CDR3s include the opening cysteine and the closing phenylalanine or tryptophan. Fields, in order: V gene, J gene, D gene, clone size, CDR3 protein, CDR3 DNA. The D gene is left open where the match is weak. Clone size is stated in some rows and not others, as once, few, many or a class when expanded.

>TRBV6-1|TRBJ2-7|NA|NA
CASSPRAPSYEQYF
TGTGCCAGCAGTCCCCGGGCCCCCTCCTACGAGCAGTACTTC
>TRBV2|TRBJ2-1|NA|NA
CASSEGNEQFF
TGTGCCAGCAGTGAGGGCAATGAGCAGTTCTTC
>TRBV4-1|TRBJ2-7|NA|NA
CASSQNLGYEQYF
TGCGCCAGCAGCCAAAATTTGGGGTACGAGCAGTACTTC
>TRBV19|TRBJ1-1|NA|NA
CASSIQDSLNTEAFF
TGTGCCAGTAGTATCCAGGACAGCTTGAACACTGAAGCTTTCTTT
>TRBV27|TRBJ2-3|TRBD2|NA
CATAGGGIASTDTQYF
TGTGCCACCGCCGGCGGGGGGATCGCTAGCACAGATACGCAGTATTTT
>TRBV27|TRBJ2-1|NA|NA
CASSHEANEQFF
TGTGCCAGCAGCCATGAGGCCAATGAGCAGTTCTTC
>TRBV15|TRBJ1-2|TRBD1|NA
CATSETKGAGYGYTF
TGTGCCACCAGCGAAACAAAGGGGGCCGGCTATGGCTACACCTTC
>TRBV29-1|TRBJ1-2|TRBD1|NA
CSVERTGTGYTF
TGCAGCGTTGAGAGGACAGGGACTGGCTACACCTTC
>TRBV9|TRBJ2-6|TRBD1|NA
CASSAPRDRVSGANVLTF
TGTGCCAGCAGCGCTCCTCGGGACAGGGTCTCTGGGGCCAACGTCCTGACTTTC
>TRBV28|TRBJ2-7|NA|once
CASSFEDNPYEQYF
TGTGCCAGCAGTTTTGAGGACAACCCCTACGAGCAGTACTTC
>TRBV7-9|TRBJ2-7|NA|NA
CASSLGSHEQYF
TGTGCCAGCAGCTTAGGCTCCCACGAGCAGTACTTC
>TRBV7-9|TRBJ1-5|NA|NA
CASSGDSSSNQPQHF
TGTGCCAGCAGTGGAGACTCGTCTAGCAATCAGCCCCAGCATTTT
>TRBV29-1|TRBJ2-3|NA|NA
CSGVTDTQYF
TGCAGCGGGGTCACAGATACGCAGTATTTT
>TRBV5-6|TRBJ2-3|TRBD1|few
CASSLGPGTGTDTQYF
TGTGCCAGCAGCTTGGGCCCGGGGACAGGGACAGATACGCAGTATTTT
>TRBV25-1|TRBJ2-1|NA|NA
CASSEAGAYNEQFF
TGTGCCAGCAGTGAGGCGGGGGCATACAATGAGCAGTTCTTC
>TRBV6-1|TRBJ1-1|NA|NA
CASSEVGAEAFF
TGTGCCAGCAGTGAAGTTGGCGCTGAAGCTTTCTTT
>TRBV7-9|TRBJ2-2|TRBD1|once
CASSTPGQSDGELFF
TGTGCCAGCAGCACGCCGGGACAGTCTGACGGGGAGCTGTTTTTT
>TRBV25-1|TRBJ1-2|TRBD1|NA
CASNTGGDGYTF
TGTGCCAGCAATACAGGGGGGGATGGCTACACCTTC
>TRBV28|TRBJ2-5|TRBD1|NA
CASSSGTGVQETQYF
TGTGCCAGCAGTTCCGGGACAGGGGTCCAAGAGACCCAGTACTTC
>TRBV7-2|TRBJ2-1|TRBD1|NA
CARISGSGTGVNEQFF
TGTGCCAGAATATCCGGTTCCGGGACAGGGGTCAATGAGCAGTTCTTC
>TRBV4-2|TRBJ2-7|NA|NA
CASSQEKFGEQYF
TGTGCCAGCAGCCAAGAGAAGTTCGGGGAGCAGTACTTC
>TRBV4-2|TRBJ1-1|NA|many
CASSQGGVEAFF
TGTGCCAGCAGCCAAGGTGGGGTGGAAGCTTTCTTT